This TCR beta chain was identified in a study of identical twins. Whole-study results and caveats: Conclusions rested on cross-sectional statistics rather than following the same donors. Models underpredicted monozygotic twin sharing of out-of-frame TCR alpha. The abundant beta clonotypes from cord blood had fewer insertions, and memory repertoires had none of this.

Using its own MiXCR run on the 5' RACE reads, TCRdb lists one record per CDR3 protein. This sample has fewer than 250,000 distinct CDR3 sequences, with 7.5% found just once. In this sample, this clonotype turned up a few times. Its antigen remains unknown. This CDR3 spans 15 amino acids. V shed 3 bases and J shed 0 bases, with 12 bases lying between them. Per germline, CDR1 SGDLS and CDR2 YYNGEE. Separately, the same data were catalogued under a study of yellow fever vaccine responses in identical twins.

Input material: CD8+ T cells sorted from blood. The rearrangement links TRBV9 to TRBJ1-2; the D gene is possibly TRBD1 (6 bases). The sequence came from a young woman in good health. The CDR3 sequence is CASSEETGTNYGYTF. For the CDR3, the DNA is TGTGCCAGCAGCGAAGAGACAGGTACTAACTATGGCTACACCTTC.